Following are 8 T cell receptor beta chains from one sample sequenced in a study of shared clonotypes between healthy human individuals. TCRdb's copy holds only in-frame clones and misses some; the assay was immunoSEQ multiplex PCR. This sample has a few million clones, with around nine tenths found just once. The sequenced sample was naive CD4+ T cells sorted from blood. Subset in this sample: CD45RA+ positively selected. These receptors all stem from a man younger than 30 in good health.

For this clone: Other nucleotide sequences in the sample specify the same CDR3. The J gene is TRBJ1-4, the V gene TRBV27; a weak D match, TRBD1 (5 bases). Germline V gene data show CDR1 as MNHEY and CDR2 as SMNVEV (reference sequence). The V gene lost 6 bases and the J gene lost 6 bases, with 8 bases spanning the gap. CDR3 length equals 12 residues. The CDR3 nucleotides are TGTGCCAGCAGCTCAGGGTATGAAAAACTGTTTTTT. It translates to CASSSGYEKLFF.

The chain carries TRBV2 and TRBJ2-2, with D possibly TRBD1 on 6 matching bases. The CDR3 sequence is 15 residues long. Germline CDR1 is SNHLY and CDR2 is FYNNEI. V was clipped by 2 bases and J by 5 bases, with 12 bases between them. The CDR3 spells CASSELGQGTGELFF. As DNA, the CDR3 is TGTGCCAGCAGTGAACTGGGCCAGGGGACCGGGGAGCTGTTTTTT.

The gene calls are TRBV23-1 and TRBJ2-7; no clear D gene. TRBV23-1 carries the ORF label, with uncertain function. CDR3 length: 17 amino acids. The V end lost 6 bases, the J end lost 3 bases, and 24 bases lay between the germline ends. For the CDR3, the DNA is TGCGCCAGCAGCCGCCGCAAGGCCAATCATAGAATCTACGAGCAGTACTTC. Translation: CASSRRKANHRIYEQYF.

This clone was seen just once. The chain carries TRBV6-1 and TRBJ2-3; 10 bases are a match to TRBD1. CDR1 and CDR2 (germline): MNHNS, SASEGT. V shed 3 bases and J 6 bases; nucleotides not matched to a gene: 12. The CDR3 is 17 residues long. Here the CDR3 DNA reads TGTGCCAGCAGTGACCCGACAGGGGGCTCCACGTCGGATACGCAGTATTTT. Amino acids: CASSDPTGGSTSDTQYF.

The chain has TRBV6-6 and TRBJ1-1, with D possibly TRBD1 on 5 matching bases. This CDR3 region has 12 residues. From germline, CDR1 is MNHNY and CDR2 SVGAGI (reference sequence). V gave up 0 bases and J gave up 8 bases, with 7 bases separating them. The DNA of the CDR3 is TGTGCCAGCAGTTACTCGGGGGGAGAAGCTTTCTTT. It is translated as CASSYSGGEAFF.

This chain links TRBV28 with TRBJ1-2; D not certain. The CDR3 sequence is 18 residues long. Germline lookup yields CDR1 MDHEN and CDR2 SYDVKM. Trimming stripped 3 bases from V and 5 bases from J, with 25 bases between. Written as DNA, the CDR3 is TGTGCCAGCAGTTTTATACGAGGTTCAGATCCCAAGAGATATGGCTACACCTTC. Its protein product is CASSFIRGSDPKRYGYTF.

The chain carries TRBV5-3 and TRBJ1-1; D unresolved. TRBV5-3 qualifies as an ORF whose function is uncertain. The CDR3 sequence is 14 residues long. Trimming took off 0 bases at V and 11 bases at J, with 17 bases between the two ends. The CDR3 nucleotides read TGTGCCAGAAGCTTGGGAGGTGGAGTTAGGCGGGCTTTCTTT. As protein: CARSLGGGVRRAFF.

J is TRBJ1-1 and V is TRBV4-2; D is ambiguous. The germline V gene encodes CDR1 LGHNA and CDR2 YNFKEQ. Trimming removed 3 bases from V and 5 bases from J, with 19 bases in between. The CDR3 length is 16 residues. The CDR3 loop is CASSQSMVGMGTEAFF. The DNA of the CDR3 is TGTGCCAGCAGCCAGTCAATGGTAGGGATGGGGACTGAAGCTTTCTTT.